The entry below gives a single T cell receptor beta chain sequence along with its context. Germline CDR1 is SGHRS and CDR2 is YFSETQ. With V trimmed by 4 bases and J by 4 bases, 5 bases remained unmatched. The CDR3 extends over 15 amino acids. Methods used by the authors: Estimation of nucleated cell counts was performed using reference gene primer amplification. TCRdb keeps only in-frame clones here, not all; method: immunoSEQ multiplex PCR. The DNA gave D and trimming, while V, J and clone size come from that table. In the table there are roughly 150,000 clones, about 82% of which are singletons. The source of the sample is a study of blood T cell repertoires in COVID-19. The wider study: Some COVID-19 samples were acute and others convalescent; all came from the United States, Italy and Spain. T cells, B-cell-depleted T cells, or PBMCs provided the cDNA or gDNA that served as material.

The study counted Cohort 3 donors as recovered given two negative PCRs, clearance, or symptom resolution. The sequencing sample was made of PBMCs or T cells enriched from blood (not recorded which). The rearrangement links TRBV5-1 to TRBJ2-1; 10 nucleotides align to TRBD1. The receptor comes from a woman aged 40-49 years who had recovered from COVID-19. The CDR3 DNA is TGCGCCAGCAGCCTGGACAGGGGGAGTTACAATGAGCAGTTCTTC. Amino acids: CASSLDRGSYNEQFF.